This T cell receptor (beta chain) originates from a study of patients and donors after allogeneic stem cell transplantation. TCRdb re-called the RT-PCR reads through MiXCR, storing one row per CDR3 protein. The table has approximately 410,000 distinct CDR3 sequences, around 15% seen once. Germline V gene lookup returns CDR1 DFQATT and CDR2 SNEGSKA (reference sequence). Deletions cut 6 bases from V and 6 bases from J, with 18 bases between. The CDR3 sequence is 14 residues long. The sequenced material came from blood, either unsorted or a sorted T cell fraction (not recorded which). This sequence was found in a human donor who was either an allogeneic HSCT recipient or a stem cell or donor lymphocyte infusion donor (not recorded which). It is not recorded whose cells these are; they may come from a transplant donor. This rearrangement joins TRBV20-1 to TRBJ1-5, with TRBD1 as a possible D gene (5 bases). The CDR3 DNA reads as TGCAGTGCCACCGGGGCCGACGCACGTCAGCCCCAGCATTTT. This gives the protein CSATGADARQPQHF.